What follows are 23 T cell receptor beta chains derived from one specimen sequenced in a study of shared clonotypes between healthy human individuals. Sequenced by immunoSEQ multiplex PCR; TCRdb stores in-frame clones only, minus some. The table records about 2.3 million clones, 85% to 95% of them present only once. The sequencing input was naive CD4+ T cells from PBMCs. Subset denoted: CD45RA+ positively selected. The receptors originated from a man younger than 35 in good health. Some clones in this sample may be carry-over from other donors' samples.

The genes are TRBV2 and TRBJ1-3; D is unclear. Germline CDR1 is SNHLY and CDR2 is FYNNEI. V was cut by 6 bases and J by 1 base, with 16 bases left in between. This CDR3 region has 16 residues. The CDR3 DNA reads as TGTGCCAGCAGGCCCCCCGCGCGGGAGTCTGGAAACACCATATATTTT. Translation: CASRPPARESGNTIYF.

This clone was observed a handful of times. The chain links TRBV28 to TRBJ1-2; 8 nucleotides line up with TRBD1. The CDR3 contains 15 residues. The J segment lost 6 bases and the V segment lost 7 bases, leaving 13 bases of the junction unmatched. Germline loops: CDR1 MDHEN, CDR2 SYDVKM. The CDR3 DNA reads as TGTGCCAGCACCTCCTCCCGGACAGGGCCGAATGGCTACACCTTC. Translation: CASTSSRTGPNGYTF.

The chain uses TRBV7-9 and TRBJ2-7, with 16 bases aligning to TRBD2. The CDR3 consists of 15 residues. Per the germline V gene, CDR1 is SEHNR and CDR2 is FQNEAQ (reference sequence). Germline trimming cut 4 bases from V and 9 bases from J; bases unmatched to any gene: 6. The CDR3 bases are TGTGCCAGCAGCTCGCCGGGACTAGCGGGAGGGCCGCAGTACTTC. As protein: CASSSPGLAGGPQYF.

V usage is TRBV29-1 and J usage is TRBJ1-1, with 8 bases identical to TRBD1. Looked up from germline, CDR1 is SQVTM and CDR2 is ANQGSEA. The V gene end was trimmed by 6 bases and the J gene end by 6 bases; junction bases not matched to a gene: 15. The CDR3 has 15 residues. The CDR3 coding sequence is TGCAGCGTAGTCTGGTCCGGGACAGGTAAGCCTGAAGCTTTCTTT. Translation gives CSVVWSGTGKPEAFF.

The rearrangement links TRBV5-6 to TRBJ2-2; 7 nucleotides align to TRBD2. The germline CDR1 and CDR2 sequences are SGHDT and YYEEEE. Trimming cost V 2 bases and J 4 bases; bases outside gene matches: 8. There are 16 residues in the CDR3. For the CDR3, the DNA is TGTGCCAGCAGCTTACGGCGGGAGTTACCCACCGGGGAGCTGTTTTTT. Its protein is CASSLRRELPTGELFF.

The CDR3 DNA reads as TGTGCCAGCAGCTTACTCACGAACACTGAAGCTTTCTTT. Its translation is CASSLLTNTEAFF. This chain links TRBV7-2 with TRBJ1-1; D call uncertain. V was shortened by 2 bases and J by 1 base, with 5 bases between the two germline ends. This CDR3 spans 13 amino acids. Germline V gene lookup returns CDR1 SGHTA and CDR2 FQGNSA. Full variable domain (remainder filled in from reference TRBV7-2 and TRBJ1-1): GAGVSQSPSNKVTEKGKDVELRCDPISGHTALYWYRQSLGQGLEFLIYFQGNSAPDKSGLPSDRFSAERTGGSVSTLTIQRTQQEDSAVYLCASSLLTNTEAFFGQGTRLTVV.

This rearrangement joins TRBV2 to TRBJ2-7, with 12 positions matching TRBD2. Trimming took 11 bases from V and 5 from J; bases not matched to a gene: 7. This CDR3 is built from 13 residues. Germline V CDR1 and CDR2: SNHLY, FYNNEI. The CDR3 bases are TGTGCCCAATCGACTAGCGGGAGTCACGAGCAGTACTTC. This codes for CAQSTSGSHEQYF.

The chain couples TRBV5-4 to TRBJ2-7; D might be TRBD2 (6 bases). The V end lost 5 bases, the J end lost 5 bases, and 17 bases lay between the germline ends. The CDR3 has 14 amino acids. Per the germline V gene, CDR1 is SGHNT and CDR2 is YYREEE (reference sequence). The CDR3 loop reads CASRMEGLSDEQYF. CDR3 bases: TGTGCCAGCAGAATGGAGGGTCTGTCTGACGAGCAGTACTTC.

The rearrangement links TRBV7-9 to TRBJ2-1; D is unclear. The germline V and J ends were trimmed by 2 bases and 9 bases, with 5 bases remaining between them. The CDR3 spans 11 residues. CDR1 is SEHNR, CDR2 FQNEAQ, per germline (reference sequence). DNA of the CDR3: TGTGCCAGCAGCTTAACCGTTGAGCAGTTCTTC. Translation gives CASSLTVEQFF.

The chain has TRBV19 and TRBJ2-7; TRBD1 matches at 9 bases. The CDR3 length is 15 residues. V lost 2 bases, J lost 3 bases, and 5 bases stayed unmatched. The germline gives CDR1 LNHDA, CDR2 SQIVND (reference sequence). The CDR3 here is CASSILGQGLYEQYF. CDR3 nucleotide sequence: TGTGCCAGTAGTATATTGGGACAGGGCCTCTACGAGCAGTACTTC.

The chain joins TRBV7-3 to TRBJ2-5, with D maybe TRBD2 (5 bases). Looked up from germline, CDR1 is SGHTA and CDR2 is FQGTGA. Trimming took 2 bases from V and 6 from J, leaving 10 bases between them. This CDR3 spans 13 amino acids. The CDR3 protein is CASSLALEQTQYF. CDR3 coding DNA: TGTGCCAGCAGCTTAGCACTAGAGCAGACCCAGTACTTC.

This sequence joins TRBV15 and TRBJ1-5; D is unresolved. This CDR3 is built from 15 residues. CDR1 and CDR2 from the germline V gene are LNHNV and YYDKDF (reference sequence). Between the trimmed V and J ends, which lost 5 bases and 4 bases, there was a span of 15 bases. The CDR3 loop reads CATSSTSLGNQPQHF. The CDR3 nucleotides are TGTGCCACCAGCTCAACCTCTCTGGGGAATCAGCCCCAGCATTTT.

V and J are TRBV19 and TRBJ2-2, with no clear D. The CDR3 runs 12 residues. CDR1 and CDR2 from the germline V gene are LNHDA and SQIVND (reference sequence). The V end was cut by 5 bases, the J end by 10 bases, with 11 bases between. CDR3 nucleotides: TGTGCCAGTAGTCCCACGGAGTCGGAGCTGTTTTTT. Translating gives CASSPTESELFF.

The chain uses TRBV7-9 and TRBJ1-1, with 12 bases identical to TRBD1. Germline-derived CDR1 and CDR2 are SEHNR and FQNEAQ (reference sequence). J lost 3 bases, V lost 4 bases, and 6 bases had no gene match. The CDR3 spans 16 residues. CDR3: CASSSGQGAADTEAFF. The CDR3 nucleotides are TGTGCCAGCAGCTCGGGACAGGGGGCAGCGGACACTGAAGCTTTCTTT.

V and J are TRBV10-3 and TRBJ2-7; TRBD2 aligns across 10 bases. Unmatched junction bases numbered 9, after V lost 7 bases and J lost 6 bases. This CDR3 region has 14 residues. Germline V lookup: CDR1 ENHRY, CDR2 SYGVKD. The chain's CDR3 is CAIMASGRSGEQYF. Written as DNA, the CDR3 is TGTGCCATCATGGCTAGCGGGAGAAGCGGCGAGCAGTACTTC.

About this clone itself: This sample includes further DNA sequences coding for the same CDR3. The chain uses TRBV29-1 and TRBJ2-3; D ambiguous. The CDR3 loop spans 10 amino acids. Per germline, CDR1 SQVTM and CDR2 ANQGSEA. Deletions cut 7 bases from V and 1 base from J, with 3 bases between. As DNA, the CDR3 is TGCAGCGCTGGCACAGATACGCAGTATTTT. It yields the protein CSAGTDTQYF.

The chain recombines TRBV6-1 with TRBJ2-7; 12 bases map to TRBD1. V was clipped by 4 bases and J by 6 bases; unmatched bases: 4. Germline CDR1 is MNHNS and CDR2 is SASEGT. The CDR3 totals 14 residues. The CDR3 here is CASSAGTGGGEQYF. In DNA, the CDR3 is TGTGCCAGCAGTGCCGGGACAGGGGGCGGCGAGCAGTACTTC.

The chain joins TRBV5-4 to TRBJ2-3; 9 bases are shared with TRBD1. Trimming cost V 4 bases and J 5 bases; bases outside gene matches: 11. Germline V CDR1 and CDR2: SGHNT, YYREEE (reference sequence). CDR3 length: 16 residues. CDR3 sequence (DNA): TGTGCCAGCAGCGGGGGACAGGGCTTGGTGAGAGATACGCAGTATTTT. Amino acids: CASSGGQGLVRDTQYF. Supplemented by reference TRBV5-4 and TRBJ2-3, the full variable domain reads ETGVTQSPTHLIKTRGQQVTLRCSSQSGHNTVSWYQQALGQGPQFIFQYYREEENGRGNFPPRFSGLQFPNYSSELNVNALELDDSALYLCASSGGQGLVRDTQYFGPGTRLTVL.

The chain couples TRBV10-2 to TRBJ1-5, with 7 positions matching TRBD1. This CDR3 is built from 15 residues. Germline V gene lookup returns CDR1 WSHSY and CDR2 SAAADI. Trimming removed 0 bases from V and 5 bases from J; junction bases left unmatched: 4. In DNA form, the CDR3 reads TGCGCCAGCAGTGAGTCAAAGGGGGCTCATCAGCCCCAGCATTTT. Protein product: CASSESKGAHQPQHF.

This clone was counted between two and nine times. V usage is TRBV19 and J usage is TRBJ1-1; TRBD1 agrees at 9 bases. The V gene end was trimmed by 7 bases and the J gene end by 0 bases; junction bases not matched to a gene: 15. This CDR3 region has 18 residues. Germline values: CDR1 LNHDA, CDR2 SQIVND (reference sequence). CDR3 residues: CASTPGTGSVRMNTEAFF. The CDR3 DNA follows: TGTGCCAGTACCCCCGGGACAGGGTCTGTCCGCATGAACACTGAAGCTTTCTTT.

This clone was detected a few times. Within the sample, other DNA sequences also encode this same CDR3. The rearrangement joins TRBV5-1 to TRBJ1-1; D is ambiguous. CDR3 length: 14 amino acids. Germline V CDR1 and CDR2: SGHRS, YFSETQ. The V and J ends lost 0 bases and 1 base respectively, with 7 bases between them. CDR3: CASSLAAGNTEAFF. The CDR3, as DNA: TGCGCCAGCAGCTTGGCCGCAGGGAACACTGAAGCTTTCTTT.

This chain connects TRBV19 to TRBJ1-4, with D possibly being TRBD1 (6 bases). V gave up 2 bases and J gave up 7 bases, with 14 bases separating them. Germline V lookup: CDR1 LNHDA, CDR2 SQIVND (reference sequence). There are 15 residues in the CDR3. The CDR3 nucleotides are TGTGCCAGTAGTATACTGGGGGCCGGGGTTGAAAAACTGTTTTTT. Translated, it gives CASSILGAGVEKLFF. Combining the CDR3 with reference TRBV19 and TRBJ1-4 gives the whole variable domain DGGITQSPKYLFRKEGQNVTLSCEQNLNHDAMYWYRQDPGQGLRLIYYSQIVNDFQKGDIAEGYSVSREKKESFPLTVTSAQKNPTAFYLCASSILGAGVEKLFFGSGTQLSVL.

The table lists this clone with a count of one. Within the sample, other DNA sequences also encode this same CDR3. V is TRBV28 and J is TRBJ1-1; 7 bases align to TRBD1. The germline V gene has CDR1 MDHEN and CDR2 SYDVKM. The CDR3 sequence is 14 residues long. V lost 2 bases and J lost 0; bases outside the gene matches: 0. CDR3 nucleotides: TGTGCCAGCAGTTTAGGGACAGTGAACACTGAAGCTTTCTTT. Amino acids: CASSLGTVNTEAFF.